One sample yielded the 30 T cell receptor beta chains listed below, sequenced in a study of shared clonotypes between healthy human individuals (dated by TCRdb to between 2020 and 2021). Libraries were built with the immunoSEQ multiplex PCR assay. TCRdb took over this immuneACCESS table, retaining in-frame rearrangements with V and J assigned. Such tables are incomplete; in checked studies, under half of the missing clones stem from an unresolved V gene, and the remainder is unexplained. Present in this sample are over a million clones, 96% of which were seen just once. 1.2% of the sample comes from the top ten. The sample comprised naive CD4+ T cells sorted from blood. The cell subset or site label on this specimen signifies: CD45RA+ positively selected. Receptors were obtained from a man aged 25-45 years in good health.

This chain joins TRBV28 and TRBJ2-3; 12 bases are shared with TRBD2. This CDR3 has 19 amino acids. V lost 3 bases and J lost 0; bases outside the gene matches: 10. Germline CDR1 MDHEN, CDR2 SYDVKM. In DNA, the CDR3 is TGTGCCAGCAGTTTCCAGACCGGGACTAGCGGGCCCAGCACAGATACGCAGTATTTT. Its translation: CASSFQTGTSGPSTDTQYF. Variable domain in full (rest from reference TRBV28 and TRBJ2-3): DVKVTQSSRYLVKRTGEKVFLECVQDMDHENMFWYRQDPGLGLRLIYFSYDVKMKEKGDIPEGYSVSREKKERFSLILESASTNQTSMYLCASSFQTGTSGPSTDTQYFGPGTRLTVL.

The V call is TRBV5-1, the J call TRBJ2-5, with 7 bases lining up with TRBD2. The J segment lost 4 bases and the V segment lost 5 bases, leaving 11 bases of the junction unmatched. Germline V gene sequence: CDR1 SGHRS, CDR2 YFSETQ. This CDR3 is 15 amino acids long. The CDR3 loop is CASRPGGRALETQYF. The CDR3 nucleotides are TGCGCCAGCAGGCCGGGAGGCAGAGCGTTAGAGACCCAGTACTTC. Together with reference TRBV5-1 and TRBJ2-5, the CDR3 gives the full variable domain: KAGVTQTPRYLIKTRGQQVTLSCSPISGHRSVSWYQQTPGQGLQFLFEYFSETQRNKGNFPGRFSGRQFSNSRSEMNVSTLELGDSALYLCASRPGGRALETQYFGPGTRLLVL.

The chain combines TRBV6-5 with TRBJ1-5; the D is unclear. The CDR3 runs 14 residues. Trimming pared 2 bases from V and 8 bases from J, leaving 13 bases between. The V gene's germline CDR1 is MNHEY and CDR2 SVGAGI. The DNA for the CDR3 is TGTGCCAGCAGTTACGGCAGACCCTGGGAGCCCCAGCATTTT. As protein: CASSYGRPWEPQHF.

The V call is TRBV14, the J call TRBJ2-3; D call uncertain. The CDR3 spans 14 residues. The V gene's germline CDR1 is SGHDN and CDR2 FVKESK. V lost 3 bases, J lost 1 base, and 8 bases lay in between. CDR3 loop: CASSQSSGTDTQYF. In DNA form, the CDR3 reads TGTGCCAGCAGCCAGTCCAGCGGCACAGATACGCAGTATTTT.

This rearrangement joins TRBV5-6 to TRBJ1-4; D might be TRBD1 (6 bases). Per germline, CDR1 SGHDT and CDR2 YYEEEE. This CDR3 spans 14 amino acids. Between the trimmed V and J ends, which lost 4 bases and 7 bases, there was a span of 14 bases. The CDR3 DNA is TGTGCCAGCAGCGCACAGGGAAACTCTGAAAAACTGTTTTTT. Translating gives CASSAQGNSEKLFF.

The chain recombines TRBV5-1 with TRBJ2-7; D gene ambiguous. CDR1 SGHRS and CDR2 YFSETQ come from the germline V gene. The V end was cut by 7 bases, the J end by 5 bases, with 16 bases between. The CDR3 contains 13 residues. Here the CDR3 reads CASSPVNGHEQYF. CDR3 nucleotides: TGCGCCAGCTCCCCCGTGAACGGTCACGAGCAGTACTTC. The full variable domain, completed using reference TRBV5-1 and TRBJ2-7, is KAGVTQTPRYLIKTRGQQVTLSCSPISGHRSVSWYQQTPGQGLQFLFEYFSETQRNKGNFPGRFSGRQFSNSRSEMNVSTLELGDSALYLCASSPVNGHEQYFGPGTRLTVT.

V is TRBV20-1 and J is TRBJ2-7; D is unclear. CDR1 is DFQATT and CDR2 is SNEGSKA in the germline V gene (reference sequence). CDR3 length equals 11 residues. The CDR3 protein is CRADGPYEQYF. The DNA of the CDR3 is TGCAGGGCTGACGGGCCCTACGAGCAGTACTTC.

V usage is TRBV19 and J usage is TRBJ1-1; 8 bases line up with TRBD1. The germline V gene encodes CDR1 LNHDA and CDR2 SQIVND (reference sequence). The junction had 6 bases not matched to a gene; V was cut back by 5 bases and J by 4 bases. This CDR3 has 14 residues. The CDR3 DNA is TGTGCCAGTAGTTGGACAGGGCCGGTCACTGAAGCTTTCTTT. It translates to CASSWTGPVTEAFF.

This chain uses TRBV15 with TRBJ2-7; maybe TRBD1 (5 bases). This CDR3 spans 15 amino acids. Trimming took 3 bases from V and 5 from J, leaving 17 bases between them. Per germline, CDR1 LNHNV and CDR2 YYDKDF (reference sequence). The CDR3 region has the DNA TGTGCCACCAGCAGTGACCGTCTGATCAGGGACGAGCAGTACTTC. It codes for CATSSDRLIRDEQYF.

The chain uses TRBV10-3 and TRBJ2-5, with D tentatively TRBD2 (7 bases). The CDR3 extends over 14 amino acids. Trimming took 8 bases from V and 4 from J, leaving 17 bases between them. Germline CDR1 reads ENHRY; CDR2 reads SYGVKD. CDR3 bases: TGTGCCATCTCGGCGGGAGTAGGGGGAGAGACCCAGTACTTC. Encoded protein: CAISAGVGGETQYF.

The CDR3 DNA is TGTGCCAGCAGTCCCCTTCCCAGGGGTGAGCAGTTCTTC. This codes for CASSPLPRGEQFF. The chain is built from TRBV28 and TRBJ2-1; a weak D match, TRBD1 (6 bases). This CDR3 spans 13 amino acids. V lost 5 bases and J lost 9, with 14 bases in between. Germline CDR1 is MDHEN and CDR2 is SYDVKM.

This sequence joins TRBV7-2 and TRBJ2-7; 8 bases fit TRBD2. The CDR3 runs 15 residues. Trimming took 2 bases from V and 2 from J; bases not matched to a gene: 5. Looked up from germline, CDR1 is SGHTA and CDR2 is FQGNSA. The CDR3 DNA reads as TGTGCCAGCAGCTTAACACTAGCGGCGGCCTACGAGCAGTACTTC. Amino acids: CASSLTLAAAYEQYF.

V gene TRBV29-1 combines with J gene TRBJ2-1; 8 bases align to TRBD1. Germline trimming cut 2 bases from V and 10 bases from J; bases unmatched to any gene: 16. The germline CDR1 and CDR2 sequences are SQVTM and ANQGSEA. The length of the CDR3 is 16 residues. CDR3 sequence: CSVETQDRAYSREQFF. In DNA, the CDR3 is TGCAGCGTTGAAACTCAGGACAGGGCCTATTCGCGAGAGCAGTTCTTC.

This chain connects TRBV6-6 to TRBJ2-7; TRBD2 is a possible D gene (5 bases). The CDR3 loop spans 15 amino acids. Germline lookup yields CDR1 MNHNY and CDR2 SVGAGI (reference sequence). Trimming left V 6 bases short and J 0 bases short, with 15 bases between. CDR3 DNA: TGTGCCAGCAGGTTGGAGGCCCAACCCTCCTACGAGCAGTACTTC. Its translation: CASRLEAQPSYEQYF.

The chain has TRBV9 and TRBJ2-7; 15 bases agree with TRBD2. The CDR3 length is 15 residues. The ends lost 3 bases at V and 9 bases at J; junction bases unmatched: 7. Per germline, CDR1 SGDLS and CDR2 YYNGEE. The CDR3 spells CASSAGLAGGAGQYF. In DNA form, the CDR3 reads TGTGCCAGCAGCGCCGGACTAGCGGGAGGGGCTGGGCAGTACTTC.

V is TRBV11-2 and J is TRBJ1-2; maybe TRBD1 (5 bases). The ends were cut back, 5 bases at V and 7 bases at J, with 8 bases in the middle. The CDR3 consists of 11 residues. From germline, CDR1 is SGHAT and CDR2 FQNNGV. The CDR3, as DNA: TGTGCCAGCAGCATAGGGGCTGGCTACACCTTC. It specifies CASSIGAGYTF.

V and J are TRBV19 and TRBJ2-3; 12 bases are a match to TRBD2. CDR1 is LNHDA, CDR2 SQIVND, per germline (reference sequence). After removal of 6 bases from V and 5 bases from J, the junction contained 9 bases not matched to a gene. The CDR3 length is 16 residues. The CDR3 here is CASRPPSGRAVDTQYF. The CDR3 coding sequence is TGTGCCAGTAGACCACCTAGCGGGAGGGCCGTAGATACGCAGTATTTT.

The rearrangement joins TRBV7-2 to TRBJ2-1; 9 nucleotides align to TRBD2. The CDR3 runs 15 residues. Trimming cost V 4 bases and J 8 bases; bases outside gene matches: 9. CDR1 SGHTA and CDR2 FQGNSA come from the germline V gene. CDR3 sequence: CASSSSGAGGHEQFF. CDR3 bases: TGTGCCAGCAGCTCCAGTGGGGCGGGAGGGCATGAGCAGTTCTTC.

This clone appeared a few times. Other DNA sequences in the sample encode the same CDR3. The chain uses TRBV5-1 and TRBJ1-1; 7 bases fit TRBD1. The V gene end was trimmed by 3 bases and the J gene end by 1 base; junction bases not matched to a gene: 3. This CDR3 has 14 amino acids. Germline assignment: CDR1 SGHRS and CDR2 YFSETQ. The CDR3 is CASSSGQPNTEAFF. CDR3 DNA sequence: TGCGCCAGCAGCTCGGGACAGCCGAACACTGAAGCTTTCTTT.

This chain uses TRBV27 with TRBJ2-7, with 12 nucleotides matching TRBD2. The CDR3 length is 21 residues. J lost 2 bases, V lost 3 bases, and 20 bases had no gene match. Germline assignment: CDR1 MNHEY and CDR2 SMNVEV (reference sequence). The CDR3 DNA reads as TGTGCCAGCAGTTTCCTCTCACCCCTAGCGGGAGGGGTCCTCCTCGCCTACGAGCAGTACTTC. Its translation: CASSFLSPLAGGVLLAYEQYF.

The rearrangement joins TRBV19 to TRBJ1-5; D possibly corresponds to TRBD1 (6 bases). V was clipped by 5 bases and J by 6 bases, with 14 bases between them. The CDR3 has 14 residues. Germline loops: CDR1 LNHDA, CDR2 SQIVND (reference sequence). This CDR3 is CASSLQGKSQPQHF. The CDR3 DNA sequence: TGTGCCAGTAGTCTACAGGGTAAGAGTCAGCCCCAGCATTTT. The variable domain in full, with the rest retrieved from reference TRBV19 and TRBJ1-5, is DGGITQSPKYLFRKEGQNVTLSCEQNLNHDAMYWYRQDPGQGLRLIYYSQIVNDFQKGDIAEGYSVSREKKESFPLTVTSAQKNPTAFYLCASSLQGKSQPQHFGDGTRLSIL.

In DNA, the CDR3 is TGTGCCAGCAAAAGCATGGGACAGGGTGTAATGGCCGGGGAGCTGTTTTTT. It is translated as CASKSMGQGVMAGELFF. This chain joins TRBV2 and TRBJ2-2, with TRBD1 matching over 9 bases. Germline V gene lookup returns CDR1 SNHLY and CDR2 FYNNEI. The CDR3 is 17 residues long. The V gene end was trimmed by 7 bases and the J gene end by 6 bases; junction bases not matched to a gene: 15.

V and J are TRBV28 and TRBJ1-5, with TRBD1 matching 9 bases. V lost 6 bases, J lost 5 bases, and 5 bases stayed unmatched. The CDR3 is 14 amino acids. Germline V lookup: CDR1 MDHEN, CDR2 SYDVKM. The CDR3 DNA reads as TGTGCCAGCAGCGGGACAGGGTTTGATCAGCCCCAGCATTTT. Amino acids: CASSGTGFDQPQHF.

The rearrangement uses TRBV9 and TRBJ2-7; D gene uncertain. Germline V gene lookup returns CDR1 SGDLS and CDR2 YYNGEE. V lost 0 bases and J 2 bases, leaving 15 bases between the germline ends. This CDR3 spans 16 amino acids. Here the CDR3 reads CASSVGSSSWTYEQYF. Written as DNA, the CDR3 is TGTGCCAGCAGCGTAGGGTCAAGTTCCTGGACCTACGAGCAGTACTTC.

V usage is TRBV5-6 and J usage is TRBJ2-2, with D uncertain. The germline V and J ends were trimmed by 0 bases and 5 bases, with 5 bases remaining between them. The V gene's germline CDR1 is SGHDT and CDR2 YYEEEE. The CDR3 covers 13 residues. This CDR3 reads CASSLDQTGELFF. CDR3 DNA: TGTGCCAGCAGCTTGGATCAGACCGGGGAGCTGTTTTTT.

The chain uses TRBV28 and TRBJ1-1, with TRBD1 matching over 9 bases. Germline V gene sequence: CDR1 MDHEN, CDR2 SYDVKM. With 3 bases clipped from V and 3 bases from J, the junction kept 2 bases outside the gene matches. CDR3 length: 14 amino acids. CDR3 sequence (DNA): TGTGCCAGCAGTTTGACAGGGGGATACACTGAAGCTTTCTTT. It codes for CASSLTGGYTEAFF.

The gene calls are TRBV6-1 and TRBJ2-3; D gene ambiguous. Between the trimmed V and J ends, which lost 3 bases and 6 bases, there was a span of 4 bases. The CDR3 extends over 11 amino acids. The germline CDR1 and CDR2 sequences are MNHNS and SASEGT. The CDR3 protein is CASSESDTQYF. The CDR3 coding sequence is TGTGCCAGCAGTGAGTCTGATACGCAGTATTTT.

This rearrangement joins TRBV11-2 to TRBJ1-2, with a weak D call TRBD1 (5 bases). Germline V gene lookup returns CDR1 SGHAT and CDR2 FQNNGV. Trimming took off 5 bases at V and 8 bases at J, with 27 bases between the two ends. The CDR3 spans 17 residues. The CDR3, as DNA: TGTGCCAGCAGCAGCTTATTTAGACAGAGGCGGCTAGTAGGCTACACCTTC. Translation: CASSSLFRQRRLVGYTF.

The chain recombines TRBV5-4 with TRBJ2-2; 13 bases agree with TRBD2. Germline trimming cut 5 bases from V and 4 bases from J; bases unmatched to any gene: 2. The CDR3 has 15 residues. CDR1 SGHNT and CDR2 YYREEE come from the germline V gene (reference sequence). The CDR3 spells CASRWTSGSTGELFF. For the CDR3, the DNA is TGTGCCAGCAGATGGACTAGCGGGAGCACCGGGGAGCTGTTTTTT.

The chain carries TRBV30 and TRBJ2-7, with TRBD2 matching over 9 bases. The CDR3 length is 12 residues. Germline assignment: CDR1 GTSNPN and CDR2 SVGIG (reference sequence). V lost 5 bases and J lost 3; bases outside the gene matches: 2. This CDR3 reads CAWELAGYEQYF. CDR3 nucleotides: TGTGCCTGGGAACTAGCGGGCTACGAGCAGTACTTC.